These 14 T cell receptor beta chains came from one sample sequenced in a study of cytomegalovirus exposure and HLA in healthy donors. A multiplex PCR was run with 60 Vbeta primers and 13 Jbeta primers. Profiled with immunoSEQ multiplex PCR; TCRdb holds only in-frame clones, not every one. Of more than 85,000 clones listed, over 60% are singletons. The specimen was PBMCs. These receptor sequences come from a woman aged 25-40 years in good health and CMV-seronegative.

The chain carries TRBV4-1 and TRBJ2-7; 9 nucleotides line up with TRBD1. Germline V gene data show CDR1 as MGHRA and CDR2 as YSYEKL. J gave up 6 bases and V 4 bases, and 7 bases lay outside the gene matches. The length of the CDR3 is 14 residues. The CDR3, as DNA: TGCGCCAGCAGCCTGCCGGGACAGGGAGCCGAGCAGTACTTC. Encoded protein: CASSLPGQGAEQYF.

The V call is TRBV11-2, the J call TRBJ2-7; 7 bases line up with TRBD1. CDR3 size: 14 residues. CDR1 and CDR2 from the germline V gene are SGHAT and FQNNGV. V lost 6 bases to trimming and J lost 2 bases; unmatched junction nucleotides: 7. This CDR3 is CASSRDRYAYEQYF. The CDR3 nucleotides are TGTGCCAGCAGTCGGGACAGATACGCCTACGAGCAGTACTTC.

The rearrangement uses TRBV29-1 and TRBJ2-2; 7 bases are a match to TRBD2. Germline-derived CDR1 and CDR2 are SQVTM and ANQGSEA. This CDR3 is built from 12 residues. Unmatched junction bases numbered 8, after V lost 8 bases and J lost 8 bases. DNA of the CDR3: TGCAGCACCACTAGCGCAGGTGGGGAGCTGTTTTTT. It yields the protein CSTTSAGGELFF.

The rearrangement joins TRBV2 to TRBJ1-2; tentatively, D is TRBD1 (5 bases). CDR1 SNHLY and CDR2 FYNNEI come from the germline V gene. V was shortened by 3 bases and J by 5 bases, with 7 bases between the two germline ends. This CDR3 is 12 amino acids long. The CDR3 protein is CASSEGGYGYTF. In DNA form, the CDR3 reads TGTGCCAGCAGTGAGGGGGGATATGGCTACACCTTC.

The J gene is TRBJ1-2, the V gene TRBV27, with D possibly being TRBD1 (5 bases). CDR1 is MNHEY and CDR2 is SMNVEV in the germline V gene (reference sequence). CDR3 length: 11 amino acids. The V end lost 6 bases, the J end lost 5 bases, and 7 bases lay between the germline ends. DNA of the CDR3: TGTGCCAGCAGCGACAGATATGGCTACACCTTC. Amino acid sequence: CASSDRYGYTF.

CDR3 residues: CASSLGGGTGELFF. CDR3 nucleotides: TGTGCCAGCAGCTTAGGGGGAGGAACCGGGGAGCTGTTTTTT. The chain joins TRBV7-9 to TRBJ2-2; perhaps TRBD2 as D (6 bases). The CDR3 loop spans 14 amino acids. The V gene's germline CDR1 is SEHNR and CDR2 FQNEAQ (reference sequence). The V gene lost 1 base and the J gene lost 5 bases, with 8 bases spanning the gap. The full variable domain, in which reference TRBV7-9 and TRBJ2-2 provide the parts outside the CDR3, is DTGVSQNPRHKITKRGQNVTFRCDPISEHNRLYWYRQTLGQGPEFLTYFQNEAQLEKSRLLSDRFSAERPKGSFSTLEIQRTEQGDSAMYLCASSLGGGTGELFFGEGSRLTVL.

The genes are TRBV6-5 and TRBJ2-7; maybe TRBD1 (7 bases). V lost 0 bases and J 1 base, leaving 10 bases between the germline ends. CDR1 and CDR2 from the germline V gene are MNHEY and SVGAGI. The CDR3 has 15 amino acids. The CDR3 region has the DNA TGTGCCAGCAGTTACTCGACAGGGAGGTCCTACGAGCAGTACTTC. Protein product: CASSYSTGRSYEQYF.

The chain joins TRBV7-2 to TRBJ2-1; TRBD2 agrees at 10 bases. Germline V lookup: CDR1 SGHTA, CDR2 FQGNSA. The CDR3 spans 16 residues. Trimming removed 4 bases from V and 2 bases from J; junction bases left unmatched: 5. The CDR3 DNA reads as TGTGCCAGCAGCTATTTAGCGGGGGGCACCTACAATGAGCAGTTCTTC. Translated, it gives CASSYLAGGTYNEQFF.

The chain recombines TRBV4-3 with TRBJ2-7, with D tentatively TRBD1 (6 bases). The CDR3 is 18 residues long. V was pared by 0 bases and J by 5 bases, with 23 bases between. In germline, CDR1 is LGHNA, CDR2 YSLEER. The CDR3 sequence: CASSQDGLVQGISNEQYF. In DNA, the CDR3 is TGCGCCAGCAGCCAAGATGGGCTAGTACAGGGAATCAGCAACGAGCAGTACTTC.

The V and J genes are TRBV27 and TRBJ2-7; a weak D match, TRBD2 (6 bases). Germline V gene lookup returns CDR1 MNHEY and CDR2 SMNVEV (reference sequence). CDR3 size: 15 residues. Trimming removed 6 bases from V and 7 bases from J, with 22 bases in between. This chain's CDR3 is CASSSGPGTLEEQYF. The CDR3 DNA sequence: TGTGCCAGCAGCTCTGGTCCCGGGACTCTAGAGGAGCAGTACTTC.

The CDR3 bases are TGCGCCAGCAGCCAAACCCGGAGCACCTACAATGAGCAGTTCTTC. Encoded protein: CASSQTRSTYNEQFF. The rearrangement links TRBV5-1 to TRBJ2-1; D gene uncertain. The CDR3 runs to 15 residues. The germline CDR1 and CDR2 sequences are SGHRS and YFSETQ. V shed 4 bases and J shed 2 bases, with 13 bases lying between them.

The V and J genes are TRBV30 and TRBJ2-7, with TRBD1 matching 7 bases. This CDR3 has 12 residues. Germline CDR1 is GTSNPN and CDR2 is SVGIG (reference sequence). The V and J ends lost 1 base and 6 bases, in that order; junction bases with no gene match: 3. CDR3 bases: TGTGCCTGGAGTGCGACAGGGTCCGAGCAGTACTTC. Protein: CAWSATGSEQYF.

CDR3: CASSLLAGARSEQYF. In nucleotides, the CDR3 is TGTGCCAGCAGTTTACTAGCGGGGGCCCGGAGCGAGCAGTACTTC. V is TRBV28 and J is TRBJ2-7; 10 bases map to TRBD2. This CDR3 is 15 amino acids long. Germline V gives CDR1 MDHEN, CDR2 SYDVKM. The ends lost 2 bases at V and 6 bases at J; junction bases unmatched: 7.

V gene TRBV7-9 combines with J gene TRBJ2-1, with D tentatively TRBD1 (6 bases). V was trimmed by 6 bases and J by 5 bases, leaving 17 bases between them. Germline CDR1 reads SEHNR; CDR2 reads FQNEAQ (reference sequence). CDR3 length equals 15 residues. This CDR3 reads CASRPKGVGNNEQFF. CDR3 in DNA: TGTGCCAGCAGACCCAAGGGGGTGGGGAACAATGAGCAGTTCTTC.